The 14 T cell receptor beta chains reported below all come from one sample, sequenced in a study of technical replicates of blood from a few donors. Assay: immunoSEQ multiplex PCR; the TCRdb copy retains only in-frame clones and omits some. The sample has tens of thousands of clones; approximately 94% are singletons. The sequencing sample was made of T cells isolated from PBMCs. The receptor set was obtained from a human donor in good health.

The rearrangement links TRBV9 to TRBJ2-3, with no clear D. Trimming removed 0 bases at V and 5 bases at J, with 7 bases between. Germline lookup yields CDR1 SGDLS and CDR2 YYNGEE. The CDR3 extends over 13 amino acids. CDR3 sequence reads: CASSVDFIDTQYF. CDR3 DNA: TGTGCCAGCAGCGTAGACTTCATAGATACGCAGTATTTT.

This clone has a handful of counts. The V gene is TRBV19, the J gene TRBJ1-1; 7 bases fit TRBD1. Germline V gene sequence: CDR1 LNHDA, CDR2 SQIVND (reference sequence). After removal of 3 bases from V and 4 bases from J, the junction contained 8 bases not matched to a gene. CDR3 length equals 15 residues. CDR3 bases: TGTGCCAGTAGTATCTGGACAGGAAGAGGCACTGAAGCTTTCTTT. Its translation: CASSIWTGRGTEAFF.

V gene TRBV6-5 combines with J gene TRBJ2-7, with D perhaps TRBD2 (5 bases). The V and J ends lost 5 bases and 7 bases respectively, with 12 bases between them. Germline lookup yields CDR1 MNHEY and CDR2 SVGAGI. This CDR3 spans 12 amino acids. CDR3 sequence: CASSRPGGEQYF. CDR3 DNA sequence: TGTGCCAGCAGTCGACCGGGCGGGGAGCAGTACTTC.

The V gene is TRBV9, the J gene TRBJ1-5, with no clear D. The V end was cut by 4 bases, the J end by 1 base, with 12 bases between. Germline loops: CDR1 SGDLS, CDR2 YYNGEE. The CDR3 runs 15 residues. CDR3 DNA: TGTGCCAGCAGCCTTTGTCCCGGGAGCAATCAGCCCCAGCATTTT. Protein sequence: CASSLCPGSNQPQHF.

This sequence joins TRBV9 and TRBJ1-6; unclear D gene. Trimming took 0 bases from V and 8 from J, leaving 6 bases between them. Germline V gene data show CDR1 as SGDLS and CDR2 as YYNGEE. The length of the CDR3 is 13 residues. The CDR3 protein is CASSVVQDSPLHF. DNA of the CDR3: TGTGCCAGCAGCGTAGTCCAGGATTCACCCCTCCACTTT.

J is TRBJ2-7 and V is TRBV6-5; a weak D match, TRBD2 (6 bases). Germline CDR1 and CDR2: MNHEY and SVGAGI. V was pared by 6 bases and J by 3 bases, with 18 bases between. The CDR3 loop spans 15 amino acids. Written as DNA, the CDR3 is TGTGCCAGCAGCACGGGGGTGGGACTCCTCTACGAGCAGTACTTC. Translating gives CASSTGVGLLYEQYF.

This clone was recorded once. Here the CDR3 reads CASSPTGQGSYGYTF. The CDR3 DNA reads TGCGCCAGCAGCCCTACAGGACAGGGTTCCTATGGCTACACCTTC. This chain connects TRBV5-1 to TRBJ1-2, with TRBD1 matching over 8 bases. Losses at the gene ends were 4 bases for V and 4 bases for J; bases not matched to a gene: 9. Germline V gene data show CDR1 as SGHRS and CDR2 as YFSETQ. The length of the CDR3 is 15 residues.

This chain joins TRBV6-4 and TRBJ2-2; D unclear. The germline CDR1 and CDR2 sequences are MRHNA and SNTAGT. Trimming removed 3 bases from V and 4 bases from J, with 6 bases in between. The CDR3 spans 13 residues. CDR3 DNA: TGTGCCAGCAGTGAATCCAGCACCGGGGAGCTGTTTTTT. It translates to CASSESSTGELFF.

The V and J genes are TRBV6-1 and TRBJ2-7; 7 bases fit TRBD2. The V segment lost 4 bases and the J segment 2 bases; nucleotides outside the gene matches: 11. This CDR3 has 16 amino acids. Germline-derived CDR1 and CDR2 are MNHNS and SASEGT. The CDR3 sequence is CASSGYRLATTYEQYF. The CDR3 DNA is TGTGCCAGCAGTGGGTACCGACTAGCAACTACCTACGAGCAGTACTTC.

The chain links TRBV25-1 to TRBJ2-2; 9 bases fit TRBD1. With 4 bases clipped from V and 3 bases from J, the junction kept 0 bases outside the gene matches. This CDR3 contains 14 residues. Germline V gives CDR1 MGHDK, CDR2 SYGVNS. Here the CDR3 DNA reads TGTGCCAGCAGTGGACAGGGGGACACCGGGGAGCTGTTTTTT. It specifies CASSGQGDTGELFF.

This chain joins TRBV5-4 and TRBJ1-1; tentatively, D is TRBD1 (5 bases). The CDR3 is 13 amino acids. Per the germline V gene, CDR1 is SGHNT and CDR2 is YYREEE (reference sequence). Trimming took 7 bases from V and 3 from J, leaving 13 bases between them. The CDR3 region has the DNA TGTGCCAGCGGTAGAGTGGGGCACACTGAAGCTTTCTTT. It codes for CASGRVGHTEAFF.

This rearrangement joins TRBV4-1 to TRBJ1-3; D not resolved. CDR3 size: 15 residues. Trimming removed 1 base at V and 1 base at J, with 8 bases between. CDR1 is MGHRA and CDR2 is YSYEKL in the germline V gene. The chain's CDR3 is CASSQVDSSGNTIYF. The DNA of the CDR3 is TGCGCCAGCAGCCAAGTAGATTCGTCTGGAAACACCATATATTTT.

The chain is built from TRBV11-2 and TRBJ2-5; 8 bases match TRBD2. The ends lost 3 bases at V and 9 bases at J; junction bases unmatched: 6. The CDR3 loop spans 13 amino acids. Germline-derived CDR1 and CDR2 are SGHAT and FQNNGV. CDR3 DNA: TGTGCCAGCAGCTTCCCCACCGGGAGGGCCCAGTACTTC. It codes for CASSFPTGRAQYF.

The chain is built from TRBV5-1 and TRBJ2-5, with no clear D. The CDR3 runs to 15 residues. Trimming removed 0 bases from V and 1 base from J, with 10 bases in between. Per the germline V gene, CDR1 is SGHRS and CDR2 is YFSETQ. The CDR3 DNA is TGCGCCAGCAGCTTGGCCAGTACACCCCAAGAGACCCAGTACTTC. This sequence encodes CASSLASTPQETQYF. The variable domain in full, completed from reference TRBV5-1 and TRBJ2-5, reads KAGVTQTPRYLIKTRGQQVTLSCSPISGHRSVSWYQQTPGQGLQFLFEYFSETQRNKGNFPGRFSGRQFSNSRSEMNVSTLELGDSALYLCASSLASTPQETQYFGPGTRLLVL.